The present entry profiles one T cell receptor (beta chain) with its context. What it recognizes is unknown. Sequence at one end of the junction differs from germline and may be a read error. This entry belongs to a study of breast tumors, draining lymph nodes, adjacent tissues. Study results and limitations: Data only fit, rather than demonstrated, lymph node origin of most tumor T cells.

Axillary draining lymph nodes of breast cancer patients supplied the node samples. TCRdb re-analysed the multiplex PCR reads in MiXCR, keeping a single row per CDR3 protein. The data hold about 130,000 distinct CDR3 sequences, with about 22% observed a single time. The CDR3 is 14 residues long. Per the germline V gene, CDR1 is MDHEN and CDR2 is SYDVKM. Material for sequencing was axillary lymph node tissue. V usage is TRBV28 and J usage is TRBJ1-5; TRBD1 matches 8 bases. The receptor comes from a female donor with breast cancer. Some clones in this sample may be carry-over from other donors' samples. The CDR3 here is CASTRTGFNRPQHF. CDR3 nucleotides: TGTGCCAGCACAAGGACAGGGTTCAATCGGCCCCAGCATTTT.